The clone carrying this T cell receptor (beta chain) was seen many times. For repertoire sequencing, the TCR beta CDR3 regions were amplified from RNA transcripts. RT-PCR with HTBI primers came first, then second-round multiplex PCR. TCRdb called the multiplex PCR reads again in MiXCR, with one record for every CDR3 protein. This sample yields about 200,000 distinct CDR3 sequences, of which just under 30% are seen a single time; approximately 8.6% belongs to the top ten. Patients were excluded if they had other autoimmune diseases or uncontrolled infections, and likewise if pregnancy or lactation applied. The record originates from a study of Graves' ophthalmopathy and Graves' hyperthyroidism. Trimming removed 3 bases at V and 2 bases at J, with 14 bases between. There are 14 residues in the CDR3. Germline V gives CDR1 GTSNPN, CDR2 SVGIG (reference sequence).

The gene calls are TRBV30 and TRBJ2-7; D tentatively fits TRBD1 or TRBD2 (5 bases each). This receptor was identified in a man in his fifties with Graves' ophthalmopathy. Sequencing was done on a sample of peripheral blood. As DNA, the CDR3 is TGTGCCTGGAGGGGCCGGGACGGCCCCTACGAGCAGTACTTC. Amino acids: CAWRGRDGPYEQYF.